This T cell receptor beta chain emerged from a study of Graves' ophthalmopathy and Graves' hyperthyroidism. About this clonotype: Its specificity is unknown.

CDR1 and CDR2 (germline): MNHEY, SVGAGI. CDR3 size: 14 residues. Trimming pared 10 bases from V and 7 bases from J, leaving 20 bases between. As the template, RNA transcripts were used to amplify TCR beta CDR3 regions. Following a first-round RT-PCR that used HTBI primers, a second-round multiplex PCR was carried out. MiXCR, run by TCRdb on the multiplex PCR reads, gives a single entry per CDR3 protein. The table includes 500,000 to 600,000 distinct CDR3 sequences, 35% to 40% detected once. Whole-study results and caveats: In blood, most expanded thyroid clonotypes above 0.001 frequency were also detected.

The chain employs TRBV6-5 and TRBJ1-5; D not resolved. Sequencing input: peripheral blood or thyroid tissue (not recorded which). The TCR originated in an adult man with Graves' hyperthyroidism. The CDR3 region has the DNA TGTGCCATCGGCAAAGGGTTGAGCACCCAGCCCCAGCATTTT. Its protein is CAIGKGLSTQPQHF.